A selection of T cell receptor beta chains follows, all from one sample in a study of CD8 T cells in Susac syndrome. TCRdb fed the immunoSEQ multiplex PCR reads into MiXCR, producing one record per CDR3 protein. The data show a few hundred thousand distinct CDR3 sequences, with 92% seen just once and 0.065% held by the top ten. Material for sequencing was CD4+ T cells from PBMCs. Every receptor here comes from a human donor with multiple sclerosis. Each CDR3 is given with its conserved first and last residue. The D gene is left open where the match is weak. Some rows have no size entry. The others give once, few or many, or a class for an expanded clone.

j_gene: TRBJ1-2
abundance: NA
d_gene: TRBD1
v_gene: TRBV3-1
CDR3nt: TGTGCCAGCAGCCAAGGCATGAACAGGGGGATTGGAAACTATGGCTACACCTTC
CDR3aa: CASSQGMNRGIGNYGYTF

j_gene: TRBJ2-6
abundance: few
d_gene: TRBD1
v_gene: TRBV19
CDR3nt: TGTGCCAGTAGTCGACAGGGTTCTGGGGCCAACGTCCTGACTTTC
CDR3aa: CASSRQGSGANVLTF

j_gene: TRBJ2-2
abundance: NA
d_gene: TRBD2
v_gene: TRBV7-2
CDR3nt: TGTGCCAGCAGCTTAGTTGGGACTAGCGGGAACACCGGGGAGCTGTTTTTT
CDR3aa: CASSLVGTSGNTGELFF

j_gene: TRBJ2-2
abundance: NA
d_gene: TRBD2
v_gene: TRBV30
CDR3nt: TGTGCCTGGTCCGTAGCGGGAGCAGTGGAGCTGTTTTTT
CDR3aa: CAWSVAGAVELFF

j_gene: TRBJ2-1
abundance: NA
d_gene: TRBD1
v_gene: TRBV7-2
CDR3nt: TGTGCCAGCAACTCAAATACCGGGACAGGGCTCAATGAGCAGTTCTTC
CDR3aa: CASNSNTGTGLNEQFF

j_gene: TRBJ2-2
abundance: NA
d_gene: NA
v_gene: TRBV23-1
CDR3nt: TGCGCCAGCTGCTTGAGGTCCACCGGGGAGCTGTTTTTT
CDR3aa: CASCLRSTGELFF

j_gene: TRBJ2-1
abundance: NA
d_gene: NA
v_gene: TRBV20-1
CDR3nt: TGCAGTGCCTTCAGCTCCTACAATGAGCAGTTCTTC
CDR3aa: CSAFSSYNEQFF

j_gene: TRBJ1-1
abundance: NA
d_gene: NA
v_gene: TRBV6-1
CDR3nt: TGTGCCAGCAGTGACTTGGGGATCACTGAAGCTTTCTTT
CDR3aa: CASSDLGITEAFF

j_gene: TRBJ2-1
abundance: NA
d_gene: NA
v_gene: TRBV20-1
CDR3nt: TGCAGTGCCCTGGGACCCGTGGGGTACAATGAGCAGTTCTTC
CDR3aa: CSALGPVGYNEQFF

j_gene: TRBJ2-1
abundance: NA
d_gene: NA
v_gene: TRBV18
CDR3nt: TGTGCCAGCTCATCGCTTCAGGGGCCGAGCTCCTACAATGAGCAGTTCTTC
CDR3aa: CASSSLQGPSSYNEQFF

j_gene: TRBJ1-5
abundance: NA
d_gene: NA
v_gene: TRBV20-1
CDR3nt: TGCAGTGCTAGAGATGAAGGGTTTGAACGGAGCAATCAGCCCCAGCATTTT
CDR3aa: CSARDEGFERSNQPQHF

j_gene: TRBJ2-1
abundance: NA
d_gene: NA
v_gene: TRBV10-3
CDR3nt: TGTGCCACCGACCCGGGGTATGAGCAGTTCTTC
CDR3aa: CATDPGYEQFF

j_gene: TRBJ2-4
abundance: once
d_gene: NA
v_gene: TRBV7-2
CDR3nt: TGTGCCAGCAGCCCCCCTCTACCGAGGACTCAGTACTTC
CDR3aa: CASSPPLPRTQYF

j_gene: TRBJ2-3
abundance: NA
d_gene: NA
v_gene: TRBV29-1
CDR3nt: TGCAGCGTTGACGGGGCAGATACGCAGTATTTT
CDR3aa: CSVDGADTQYF

j_gene: TRBJ2-6
abundance: NA
d_gene: TRBD1
v_gene: TRBV6-2/TRBV6-3
CDR3nt: TGTGCCAGCAGCCCACATCCGGGACAGGGAACCGGGGCCAACGTCCTGACTTTC
CDR3aa: CASSPHPGQGTGANVLTF

j_gene: TRBJ1-1
abundance: NA
d_gene: NA
v_gene: TRBV18
CDR3nt: TGTGCCAGCTCACCGCGAGAGGGAACCAAGAACACTGAAGCTTTCTTT
CDR3aa: CASSPREGTKNTEAFF

j_gene: TRBJ1-2
abundance: once
d_gene: NA
v_gene: TRBV5-1
CDR3nt: TGCGCCAGCAGCTTGGACAGGGTACGCAGCTATGGCTACACCTTC
CDR3aa: CASSLDRVRSYGYTF

j_gene: TRBJ2-5
abundance: NA
d_gene: TRBD2
v_gene: TRBV11-2
CDR3nt: TGTGCCAGCAGCTTGGGGACTAGCGTAGAGACCCAGTACTTC
CDR3aa: CASSLGTSVETQYF

j_gene: TRBJ2-2
abundance: NA
d_gene: NA
v_gene: TRBV9
CDR3nt: TGTGCCAGCAGCGTATTTGGTCCCGGGGAGCTGTTTTTT
CDR3aa: CASSVFGPGELFF

j_gene: TRBJ2-3
abundance: once
d_gene: TRBD2
v_gene: TRBV20-1
CDR3nt: TGCAGTGCTACCCTAGCGGGAGACACAGATACGCAGTATTTT
CDR3aa: CSATLAGDTDTQYF

j_gene: TRBJ1-2
abundance: once
d_gene: NA
v_gene: TRBV29-1
CDR3nt: TGCAGCGTGGAGGCGTCCCTGGCAAACTATGGCTACACCTTC
CDR3aa: CSVEASLANYGYTF

j_gene: TRBJ1-1
abundance: NA
d_gene: NA
v_gene: TRBV3-1
CDR3nt: TGTGCCAGCAGCCAATGGAGGGCGGGGGGGAACACTGAAGCTTTCTTT
CDR3aa: CASSQWRAGGNTEAFF

j_gene: TRBJ2-3
abundance: NA
d_gene: TRBD2
v_gene: TRBV29-1
CDR3nt: TGCAGCGTCGGGTGGGGCGGGGGGGGAACAGATACGCAGTATTTT
CDR3aa: CSVGWGGGGTDTQYF

j_gene: TRBJ2-5
abundance: once
d_gene: NA
v_gene: TRBV19
CDR3nt: TGTGCCAGTAGCCCGCCCCGACACCAAGAGACCCAGTACTTC
CDR3aa: CASSPPRHQETQYF

j_gene: TRBJ1-1
abundance: NA
d_gene: NA
v_gene: TRBV9
CDR3nt: TGTGCCAGCAGCGTATTATTGGGAACTGAAGCTTTCTTT
CDR3aa: CASSVLLGTEAFF

j_gene: TRBJ2-1
abundance: NA
d_gene: TRBD1
v_gene: TRBV3-1
CDR3nt: TGTGCCAGCAGCCAAGAATTGGCAGGGGGCGCAGGCGATGAGCAGTTCTTC
CDR3aa: CASSQELAGGAGDEQFF

j_gene: TRBJ2-2
abundance: NA
d_gene: TRBD1
v_gene: TRBV29-1
CDR3nt: TGCAGCGCACAGCGGGACAGGGCGAACACCGGGGAGCTGTTTTTT
CDR3aa: CSAQRDRANTGELFF

j_gene: TRBJ1-5
abundance: NA
d_gene: NA
v_gene: TRBV19
CDR3nt: TGTGCCAGTAGTGCCAGTCTCAATCAGCCCCAGCATTTT
CDR3aa: CASSASLNQPQHF

j_gene: TRBJ1-2
abundance: NA
d_gene: TRBD1
v_gene: TRBV20-1
CDR3nt: TGCAGTGCTAAATTAGGACAGGTTGGCTATGGCTACACCTTC
CDR3aa: CSAKLGQVGYGYTF

j_gene: TRBJ1-2
abundance: NA
d_gene: NA
v_gene: TRBV6-2/TRBV6-3
CDR3nt: TGTGCCAGCAGTCAACGGCAGGCTGGCTACACCTTC
CDR3aa: CASSQRQAGYTF

j_gene: TRBJ2-2
abundance: NA
d_gene: NA
v_gene: TRBV7-3
CDR3nt: TGTGCCAGCAGGATACAGGGACACACCGGGGAGCTGTTTTTT
CDR3aa: CASRIQGHTGELFF

j_gene: TRBJ2-7
abundance: NA
d_gene: TRBD1
v_gene: TRBV11-3
CDR3nt: TGTGCCAGCAGCCCGTGGACAGGGGCCGACGAGCAGTACTTC
CDR3aa: CASSPWTGADEQYF

j_gene: TRBJ2-7
abundance: NA
d_gene: TRBD1
v_gene: TRBV29-1
CDR3nt: TGCAGCGTTGAAGTTGGGGACAGCATCCACGAGCAGTACTTC
CDR3aa: CSVEVGDSIHEQYF

j_gene: TRBJ2-5
abundance: NA
d_gene: NA
v_gene: TRBV9
CDR3nt: TGTGCCAGCAGCTTTGGGCGCACATCGGAGACCCAGTACTTC
CDR3aa: CASSFGRTSETQYF

j_gene: TRBJ2-3
abundance: NA
d_gene: TRBD2
v_gene: TRBV28
CDR3nt: TGTGCCAGCAGTTTGCAGACCGCTAGCGGGACTAGCACAGATACGCAGTATTTT
CDR3aa: CASSLQTASGTSTDTQYF

j_gene: TRBJ2-7
abundance: NA
d_gene: TRBD2
v_gene: TRBV7-2
CDR3nt: TGTGCCAGCAGCTTCTTCCCTAGCGGCTACGAGCAGTACTTC
CDR3aa: CASSFFPSGYEQYF

j_gene: TRBJ1-1
abundance: once
d_gene: NA
v_gene: TRBV7-8
CDR3nt: TGTGCCAGCAGCTCCCCCTCTGGGCATGAAGCTTTCTTT
CDR3aa: CASSSPSGHEAFF

j_gene: TRBJ2-5
abundance: NA
d_gene: TRBD2
v_gene: TRBV7-3
CDR3nt: TGTGCCAGCAGTAGTACCGGGACTAGGCAAGAGACCCAGTACTTC
CDR3aa: CASSSTGTRQETQYF

j_gene: TRBJ2-1
abundance: NA
d_gene: TRBD2
v_gene: TRBV6-2/TRBV6-3
CDR3nt: TGTGCCAGCAGTGACACGGGACTAGCGGGACGTTACAATGAGCAGTTCTTC
CDR3aa: CASSDTGLAGRYNEQFF

j_gene: TRBJ2-7
abundance: NA
d_gene: TRBD2
v_gene: TRBV12-3/TRBV12-4
CDR3nt: TGTGCCAGTTTGGTTAGCGGGAGGGCCAGTGAGCAGTACTTC
CDR3aa: CASLVSGRASEQYF

j_gene: TRBJ2-2
abundance: NA
d_gene: NA
v_gene: TRBV4-3
CDR3nt: TGCGCCAGCAGCCAAGATTGGAGAAGTTCCGGGGAGCTGTTTTTT
CDR3aa: CASSQDWRSSGELFF

j_gene: TRBJ1-1
abundance: NA
d_gene: TRBD1
v_gene: TRBV12-3/TRBV12-4
CDR3nt: TGTGCCAGCAGCCGCATGACAGGGGCCACTGAAGCTTTCTTT
CDR3aa: CASSRMTGATEAFF

j_gene: TRBJ1-5
abundance: NA
d_gene: NA
v_gene: TRBV6-2/TRBV6-3
CDR3nt: TGTGCCAGCAGTTCGGACCTTAATCAGCCACAGCATTTT
CDR3aa: CASSSDLNQPQHF

j_gene: TRBJ1-3
abundance: NA
d_gene: NA
v_gene: TRBV7-9
CDR3nt: TGTGCCAGCAGCTCCCTTTTTTTGGGACAAAGAAACACCATATATTTT
CDR3aa: CASSSLFLGQRNTIYF

j_gene: TRBJ1-2
abundance: NA
d_gene: NA
v_gene: TRBV7-9
CDR3nt: TGTGCCAGCAGCTCCTCGGGGCCGGGGAGGTCTGGCTACACCTTC
CDR3aa: CASSSSGPGRSGYTF

j_gene: TRBJ1-3
abundance: NA
d_gene: TRBD1
v_gene: TRBV7-2
CDR3nt: TGTGCCAGCAGTTACGAGACAGGGACCGGAAACACCATATATTTT
CDR3aa: CASSYETGTGNTIYF

j_gene: TRBJ1-1
abundance: NA
d_gene: NA
v_gene: TRBV27
CDR3nt: TGTGCCAGCAGTTGGGAAGGATGGGCTGAAGCTTTCTTT
CDR3aa: CASSWEGWAEAFF

j_gene: TRBJ2-7
abundance: NA
d_gene: NA
v_gene: TRBV12-3/TRBV12-4
CDR3nt: TGTGCCAGCAGTTATGGCGGGACGGAGAGCGGCGAGCAGTACTTC
CDR3aa: CASSYGGTESGEQYF

j_gene: TRBJ1-4
abundance: NA
d_gene: TRBD1
v_gene: TRBV3-1
CDR3nt: TGTGCCAGCAGCCAAGATCGGTCAGGGGGCGCTGGAAAACTGTTTTTT
CDR3aa: CASSQDRSGGAGKLFF

j_gene: TRBJ2-3
abundance: NA
d_gene: TRBD2
v_gene: TRBV4-1
CDR3nt: TGCGCCAGCAGCCAGACTAGCCGTGATACGCAGTATTTT
CDR3aa: CASSQTSRDTQYF

j_gene: TRBJ1-2
abundance: NA
d_gene: TRBD1
v_gene: TRBV3-1
CDR3nt: TGTGCCAGCACCTCCCAAGGGGACAGGGTCAATGGCTACACCTTC
CDR3aa: CASTSQGDRVNGYTF

j_gene: TRBJ2-1
abundance: NA
d_gene: NA
v_gene: TRBV6-4
CDR3nt: TGTGCCAGCAGACCCCGAGTAGGATACAATGAGCAGTTCTTC
CDR3aa: CASRPRVGYNEQFF

j_gene: TRBJ2-7
abundance: NA
d_gene: TRBD1
v_gene: TRBV19
CDR3nt: TGTGCCAGTAGTAAACAGGGGGCTAACTACGAGCAGTACTTC
CDR3aa: CASSKQGANYEQYF

j_gene: TRBJ1-5
abundance: NA
d_gene: TRBD1
v_gene: TRBV19
CDR3nt: TGTGCCAGTAGTATAGGGACAGGCTATAGCAATCAGCCCCAGCATTTT
CDR3aa: CASSIGTGYSNQPQHF

j_gene: TRBJ2-7
abundance: NA
d_gene: NA
v_gene: TRBV20-1
CDR3nt: TGCAGTGCAGGGATTTCCTCCTACGAGCAGTACTTC
CDR3aa: CSAGISSYEQYF

j_gene: TRBJ2-1
abundance: NA
d_gene: TRBD2
v_gene: TRBV7-2
CDR3nt: TGTGCCAGCAGGTTTAGCGGGAATTCCTACAATGAGCAGTTCTTC
CDR3aa: CASRFSGNSYNEQFF

j_gene: TRBJ1-3
abundance: NA
d_gene: NA
v_gene: TRBV10-3
CDR3nt: TGTGCCATCAGTGTACAGGATGTGGACACCATATATTTT
CDR3aa: CAISVQDVDTIYF